Listed below are T cell receptor beta chains from one sample, sequenced in a study of cytomegalovirus exposure and HLA in healthy donors. Libraries were prepared by immunoSEQ multiplex PCR; TCRdb keeps only in-frame clonotypes and omits some of them. Here the sample spans 130,000 or so clones, less than 90% being singletons. Material for sequencing was PBMCs. These receptors came from a man aged 35 to 55 in good health and CMV-seronegative. The CDR3 runs from the conserved cysteine through the conserved F or W. Some rows have no size entry. The others give once, few or many, or a class for an expanded clone.

CDR3: CASSLTSGTDTQYF
J: TRBJ2-3
size: -
V: TRBV7-3

CDR3: CASSSSGTGSGNTIYF
J: TRBJ1-3
size: -
V: TRBV6-5

CDR3: CASRTLGDGRKAFF
J: TRBJ1-1
size: -
V: TRBV11-2

CDR3: CASSHGQTNTGELFF
J: TRBJ2-2
size: -
V: TRBV14

CDR3: CASSSPGQGSYEQYF
J: TRBJ2-7
size: few
V: TRBV5-4

CDR3: CASSIQQGTGELFF
J: TRBJ2-2
size: -
V: TRBV5-1

CDR3: CASSIRALYEQYF
J: TRBJ2-7
size: -
V: TRBV19

CDR3: CAISGTRYNEQFF
J: TRBJ2-1
size: -
V: TRBV10-3

CDR3: CSVKEGLHTEAFF
J: TRBJ1-1
size: -
V: TRBV29-1

CDR3: CASKDRGINYGYTF
J: TRBJ1-2
size: once
V: TRBV28

CDR3: CAWIVAGNNEQFF
J: TRBJ2-1
size: -
V: TRBV30

CDR3: CASSIVAGGHEQYF
J: TRBJ2-7
size: -
V: TRBV19

CDR3: CASSLGQGGSETQYF
J: TRBJ2-5
size: -
V: TRBV7-3